This TCR beta chain was identified in a study of OX40 agonist ivuxolimab in advanced cancers. Study overall: Patients got intravenous ivuxolimab at 0.01 to 10 mg/kg every 2 weeks. Three patients showed partial responses: one hepatocellular carcinoma and two cutaneous melanoma cases.

Study-level points and caveats: With doses of 0.1 to 3.0 mg/kg, CD4+ and CD8+ blood T cells had undergone clonal expansion by week 6. Expanded clones tended on average to be more numerous among CD8+ T cells than CD4+.

CDR1 is SGHRS, CDR2 YFSETQ, per germline. The V and J ends lost 0 bases and 7 bases respectively, with 8 bases between them. The CDR3 is made up of 13 amino acids. Produced via immunoSEQ multiplex PCR; TCRdb's table is partial and in-frame only. Of 72,000 or so clones listed, roughly nine tenths are singletons. Note on this clone: Its antigen is unidentified.

The V and J genes are TRBV5-1 and TRBJ2-1; D not certain. This TCR derives from an adult with an advanced solid tumor such as melanoma, head and neck, liver or kidney cancer. Sequenced here: CD4+ or CD8+ T cells sorted from blood, sampled in a trial of the OX40 agonist ivuxolimab. The CDR3 nucleotides are TGCGCCAGCAGCTTGGGCCCTATAAATGAGCAGTTCTTC. Translated: CASSLGPINEQFF. Looking up the rest from reference TRBV5-1 and TRBJ2-1 gives the full variable domain: KAGVTQTPRYLIKTRGQQVTLSCSPISGHRSVSWYQQTPGQGLQFLFEYFSETQRNKGNFPGRFSGRQFSNSRSEMNVSTLELGDSALYLCASSLGPINEQFFGPGTRLTVL.